Listed here is a single T cell receptor (beta chain). The antigen this receptor binds is unknown. Nothing much larger sits one base from this clone, and base qualities are not available. The data were obtained in a study of cytomegalovirus exposure and HLA in healthy donors (dated 2017 in TCRdb). Describing the broader study: An earlier analysis of several hundred of the donors reported roughly 300 Gb of sequence data and 95 million to 120 million unique TCR beta sequences obtained from 150 million to 200 million T cells. An early release that covered about 600 HLA-typed donors contained 250 to 350 gigabases of sequencing data and 80 million or so unique TCR sequences. Of the approximately 370 genotyped donors, 75% to 85% were placed in the genetic ancestry cluster associated with self-reported Caucasian donors. The aim of the study was to test whether cataloging public T cell receptors could identify signatures of past pathogen exposure. The study profiled the T cell repertoires of under 700 subjects by immunosequencing and related them to cytomegalovirus serostatus. Besides the first cohort of roughly 700 subjects, a separate validation cohort made up of about 120 different subjects was used. To predict cytomegalovirus infection status, the study brought together high-throughput TCR immunosequencing, statistical association of individual TCRs with disease status, and machine learning. A later analysis re-examined previously published TCR beta repertoires from just over 650 donors and added high-resolution HLA genotyping to investigate patterns of TCR occurrence. In the later analysis, no new phenotypic data were used to find candidate immune exposures; instead, reliance was placed on TCR beta sequences and their occurrence across donors. To decide whether each TCR beta V gene segment behaved as functional or pseudogenic, an earlier analysis of fewer than 750 of the donors relied on high-throughput TCR beta sequencing. Alongside the repertoire data, information on donor age, sex, ethnicity and CMV serostatus was compiled. A later genetic analysis used genome-wide SNP genotypes for about 65% of the 666 donors, treating that subset as a discovery cohort. Every discovery cohort repertoire had been produced on one sequencing platform. HLA typing included class I and class II loci at four-digit resolution. Typing coverage differed by locus: A, B, C, DRB1 and DQB1 were typed in roughly 620-640 donors, DQA1 in about 500, DPA1 in 606, and DPB1 in 450 to 480. Five DR-DQ haplotypes were treated as single units for association and clustering because of strong linkage in the cohort. Across 398 genotyped donors of the cohort, an average of roughly 230,000 unique TCR beta nucleotide sequences per donor were sequenced, and approximately 19% of those sequences were non-productive. General study outcomes and caveats: It was suggested by the authors that the approach could potentially be generalized to other disease states and immunological phenotypes. Linkage disequilibrium might explain the correlated functional status among segregating V segments, but an unknown experimental factor could not be ruled out. Sequencing depth was assumed to be roughly uniform across donors in the presence/absence analyses, though that assumption may not hold. A later genetic analysis associated a missense DCLRE1C variant with V-gene and J-gene trimming of TCR beta chains, and an independent cohort replicated the association. Assigning TCR associations to individual alleles was difficult when HLA alleles, especially DR and DQ, strongly co-occurred. In a later analysis, most CMV-associated TCR beta chains were found to appear HLA-restricted, with HLA associations seemingly driven largely by CMV exposure. Across donors, most TCR sequences were observed very rarely, whereas some public TCRs were present in many individuals. In both the original and validation cohorts, the classifier was reported to diagnose cytomegalovirus status with high specificity and sensitivity. Three of the identified cytomegalovirus-associated TCR beta chains were confirmed in vitro to be specific for cytomegalovirus antigens. The study listed 164 TCR beta chains as associated with cytomegalovirus. In a later analysis, several top co-occurrence clusters were reported to appear linked to parvovirus B19, influenza, CMV and Epstein-Barr virus. A cluster of highly shared sequence variants was judged likely to be a technical artifact of the sequencing pipeline. Because the 87-base-pair reads could not distinguish some IMGT-functional V segments, including TRBV6-2 and TRBV6-3, those segments were excluded. In this cohort, only TCR beta chains were sequenced, and detectable features were limited by the absence of alpha or paired-chain data. Immune exposure information for the cohort was limited to CMV serostatus. Because HLA typing was unavailable for some donors at each locus, only the typed subset was used in association tests. In an earlier analysis of 450 to 750 of the donors, most TCR beta V segments appeared in productive rearrangements about 87% or about 30% of the time, broadly matching IMGT annotations. At a false discovery rate of 0.05, a later analysis linked 15,000 to 20,000 TCR beta sequences to specific HLA alleles. About 17 rarely observed V segments, including chromosome 9 orphons, were excluded from the earlier analysis of several hundred of the donors because counts were too low. A later analysis found that TCR association rates varied across HLA loci, with DRB1 alleles showing the most associated TCRs and HLA-C alleles the fewest. Compared with the approximately 720-donor mean, donors in an Asian-associated ancestry cluster had fewer N-insertions in productive TCRs, according to a later genetic analysis. In a later analysis, HLA-associated TCR beta chains were found to be more clonally expanded and to have lower generation probabilities than equally common non-associated chains. A further reported finding was that TCR beta sequences accurately predicted the HLA-A and HLA-B alleles for most subjects in the first cohort.

CDR3 length: 14 amino acids, cysteine to phenylalanine. Only the CDR3 region is kept as DNA, spanning 42 bases read in frame from base 1. V lost 3 bases and J lost 4 bases, and the count of bases not matched to a germline gene is 5. The germline V gene supplies CDR1 KGHSH and CDR2 LQKENI. The protocol used for the library was the immunoSEQ multiplex PCR assay. A mixture of 60 forward primers for TCR Vbeta segments and 13 reverse primers for TCR Jbeta segments was used in the multiplex PCR. A multiplex PCR assay on genomic DNA amplified the CDR3 region of rearranged TCR beta genes. On the Illumina HiSeq System, the amplified TCR beta libraries were sequenced as 87-base-pair reads. The paper's processing steps were these. In a later analysis, 77 million or so unique TCR beta chains were counted across the approximately 670 repertoires, and roughly 11 million of these chains were shared by at least two donors. Raw reads were error-corrected and collapsed into unique sequences by a nearest-neighbor algorithm in which closely related sequences were merged to remove PCR and sequencing errors. To assign V, D and J gene segments, CDR3 sequences were aligned to IMGT reference sequences. Each retained sequence needed at least a six-nucleotide match to both a V gene segment and a J gene segment. A rearrangement was called productive if the CDR3 had no stop codons and remained in frame with V and J, and every other rearrangement was called non-productive. Following IMGT convention, CDR3 was defined as the stretch from the second conserved V-encoded cysteine to the conserved J-encoded phenylalanine. Sequences without an unambiguous match to a single V gene segment were excluded from the earlier analysis of 450 to 650 of the donors. An earlier analysis of several hundred of the donors called V segments functional above 56.7% productive rearrangements and segregating when the between-donor standard deviation exceeded 5%. A statistical classification framework was built for diagnosing cytomegalovirus status from the catalog of TCR beta chain sequences. V and J gene assignment, in a later analysis, came from comparing TCR nucleotide sequences with IMGT/GENE-DB human TR gene sequences. In a later analysis, CDR3 sequences and most-parsimonious VDJ recombination scenarios were assigned using the TCRdist pipeline. In a later analysis, every TCR beta chain was defined by the combination of its CDR3 amino acid sequence and its V-gene family, and reads without a unique V-gene family were dropped. In a later analysis, some 600 highly shared, low-generation-probability nucleotide sequences were removed to address suspected cross-contamination and a sequencing artifact. A later analysis calculated a clonal expansion index for each public chain from normalized within-repertoire ranks of inferred template counts. In a later analysis, generation probabilities were computed with a VDJ recombination model fitted to out-of-frame rearrangements, and the resulting probabilities were checked against IGoR. In a later analysis, hypergeometric tests were used to score TCR-TCR, TCR-HLA and TCR-CMV co-occurrence, with a repertoire-size bias correction applied to TCR pairs. In a later analysis, false discovery rates were estimated by permuting HLA or CMV assignments 20 times. In a later analysis, co-occurring TCRs were grouped using DBSCAN, and TCRdist sequence similarity was added for clustering within HLA-allele-positive subsets. Co-occurrence clustering excluded repertoires with fewer than 30,000 or more than 120,000 public chains, plus five with anomalous nucleotide sharing. Held by TCRdb, this immuneACCESS table contains in-frame sequences only and omits some clones. Under half of the omission traces to an unresolved V gene where checked; the cause of the rest is unknown. The DNA was the basis for D and trimming; V, J and clone size are from that table. For this sample the table gives approximately 160,000 clones, of which approximately 81% were detected only once. Under 0.4% of the sample lies in the top ten.

The cohort consisted of hundreds of healthy bone marrow donors. At the time of sampling, every cohort member was nominally healthy, though immune exposures that went unrecorded were likely present. The donor was CMV seronegative and belonged to the group of 320 or so seronegative cohort members. Every donor gave a peripheral blood sample, and the peripheral blood mononuclear cells from that sample were used for TCR beta sequencing. The Qiagen DNeasy Blood Extraction Kit was used to extract genomic DNA from the blood cell samples. Sequenced sample: PBMCs. The chain joins TRBV18 to TRBJ2-5, with TRBD1 identical over 7 junction bases. This clonotype was obtained from a boy younger than 10 in good health and CMV-seronegative. The nucleotides read TGTGCCAGCTCACCTGGACAGGACCGAGAGACCCAGTACTTC. The resulting protein is CASSPGQDRETQYF.